This is a list of T cell receptor beta chains from one sample in a study of CD8 T cells in Susac syndrome. TCRdb processed the immunoSEQ multiplex PCR reads anew with MiXCR; each CDR3 protein has one entry. The table has 100,000 to 150,000 distinct CDR3 sequences, about 94% seen once. Sequencing input: CD8+ T cells from PBMCs. The source is a human donor with Susac syndrome. The CDR3 runs from the conserved cysteine through the conserved F or W. The D gene is left open where the match is weak. Rows give clone size only sometimes, using once, few, many, or a class for an expanded clone.

abundance	v_gene	j_gene	d_gene	len	CDR3aa	CDR3nt
NA	TRBV9	TRBJ2-3	NA	18	CASSVNPLGAGSTDTQYF	TGTGCCAGCAGCGTAAACCCCCTAGGGGCAGGGAGCACAGATACGCAGTATTTT
NA	TRBV13	TRBJ1-5	NA	15	CASSQGGNSNQPQHF	TGTGCCAGCAGCCAAGGAGGGAATAGCAATCAGCCCCAGCATTTT
once	TRBV15	TRBJ2-5	NA	16	CATSRVPGPTGETQYF	TGTGCCACCAGCAGAGTTCCGGGTCCGACCGGGGAGACCCAGTACTTC
NA	TRBV27	TRBJ2-7	TRBD1	16	CASSLWGQGGSYEQYF	TGTGCCAGCAGTTTATGGGGACAGGGTGGGAGCTACGAGCAGTACTTC
NA	TRBV9	TRBJ2-3	TRBD1	15	CASSVRQGRTDTQYF	TGTGCCAGCAGCGTAAGACAGGGACGCACAGATACGCAGTATTTT
once	TRBV12-3/TRBV12-4	TRBJ1-5	TRBD1	16	CASSLETGGGNQPQHF	TGTGCCAGCAGTTTGGAAACAGGGGGGGGCAATCAGCCCCAGCATTTT
NA	TRBV6-4	TRBJ2-6	NA	15	CASSKDHSGANVLTF	TGTGCCAGCAGCAAAGACCACTCGGGGGCCAACGTCCTGACTTTC
NA	TRBV12-3/TRBV12-4	TRBJ2-1	TRBD1	13	CASNQGQVDEQFF	TGTGCCAGCAATCAGGGACAGGTGGACGAGCAGTTCTTC
once	TRBV9	TRBJ1-2	NA	17	CASSPGPEREANYGYTF	TGTGCCAGCAGCCCCGGGCCGGAGAGGGAAGCTAACTATGGCTACACCTTC
NA	TRBV29-1	TRBJ1-2	NA	13	CSVDDGGRDGYTF	TGCAGCGTTGACGATGGGGGGCGAGATGGCTACACCTTC
NA	TRBV20-1	TRBJ2-5	NA	15	CSAKEGEGGTETQYF	TGCAGTGCTAAGGAGGGGGAGGGGGGGACGGAGACCCAGTACTTC
NA	TRBV4-3	TRBJ2-3	NA	16	CASSQDGDTATDTQYF	TGCGCCAGCAGCCAAGATGGTGATACAGCCACAGATACGCAGTATTTT
NA	TRBV6-6	TRBJ1-4	NA	14	CATHSWHQNEKLFF	TGTGCCACACACTCATGGCACCAGAATGAAAAACTGTTTTTT
NA	TRBV4-2	TRBJ2-3	TRBD2	17	CASSQDGEAGTTDTQYF	TGTGCCAGCAGCCAAGATGGGGAAGCGGGGACCACAGATACGCAGTATTTT
NA	TRBV20-1	TRBJ1-1	NA	14	CSASYQGMNTEAFF	TGCAGTGCTAGTTATCAGGGAATGAACACTGAAGCTTTCTTT
once	TRBV25-1	TRBJ2-3	NA	17	CASSESETSLGPDTQYF	TGTGCCAGCAGTGAATCTGAGACTTCCTTGGGCCCAGATACGCAGTATTTT
NA	TRBV7-8	TRBJ1-5	TRBD1	18	CASSLAGTGGGGNQPQHF	TGTGCCAGCAGCTTGGCCGGGACAGGGGGCGGAGGCAATCAGCCCCAGCATTTT
NA	TRBV15	TRBJ2-7	NA	19	CATSRDPLEPTERAYEQYF	TGTGCCACCAGCAGAGACCCGCTCGAACCGACAGAACGTGCCTACGAGCAGTACTTC
NA	TRBV20-1	TRBJ1-1	NA	14	CSARDLTMNTEAFF	TGCAGTGCTAGAGATCTGACGATGAACACTGAAGCTTTCTTT
NA	TRBV5-6	TRBJ2-7	NA	14	CASSPGTERGEQYF	TGTGCCAGCAGCCCCGGGACAGAGCGGGGAGAGCAGTACTTC
NA	TRBV5-5	TRBJ2-7	NA	12	CASAGVSYEQYF	TGTGCCAGCGCAGGGGTCTCCTACGAGCAGTACTTC
NA	TRBV30	TRBJ1-1	NA	15	CAWSLPGGWNTEAFF	TGTGCCTGGAGTCTACCCGGGGGCTGGAACACTGAAGCTTTCTTT
NA	TRBV5-1	TRBJ1-2	NA	15	CASSLVRGMDDGYTF	TGCGCCAGCAGCTTGGTCCGGGGAATGGACGATGGCTACACCTTC
NA	TRBV9	TRBJ1-5	NA	16	CASSDGASTGDQPQHF	TGTGCCAGCAGCGATGGGGCTAGTACGGGGGATCAGCCCCAGCATTTT
NA	TRBV6-2/TRBV6-3	TRBJ2-3	NA	15	CASSSQGSATDTQYF	TGTGCCAGCAGTTCTCAAGGATCGGCCACAGATACGCAGTATTTT
NA	TRBV13	TRBJ1-1	NA	12	CASSRMNTEAFF	TGTGCCAGCAGTCGCATGAACACTGAAGCTTTCTTT
NA	TRBV13	TRBJ2-7	TRBD1	14	CASSARQGRNDQYF	TGTGCCAGCAGCGCCCGACAGGGTCGGAACGACCAGTACTTC
NA	TRBV18	TRBJ2-7	NA	13	CASSPGRRSEQYF	TGTGCCAGCTCACCAGGACGGCGCTCGGAGCAGTACTTC
NA	TRBV6-5	TRBJ2-1	TRBD2	15	CASRQREVPYNEQFF	TGTGCCAGCAGGCAGCGGGAGGTGCCTTACAATGAGCAGTTCTTC
NA	TRBV20-1	TRBJ2-6	NA	15	CSVRTGSSGANVLTF	TGCAGTGTTAGAACTGGCTCATCTGGGGCCAACGTCCTGACTTTC
NA	TRBV24-1	TRBJ1-2	TRBD1	16	CATSDPFKGQGRGYTF	TGTGCCACCAGTGACCCTTTCAAAGGACAGGGGAGAGGCTACACCTTC
NA	TRBV13	TRBJ2-7	TRBD1	14	CASSFGTGFYEQYF	TGTGCCAGCAGCTTCGGGACAGGGTTCTACGAGCAGTACTTC
NA	TRBV6-5	TRBJ2-2	NA	14	CASSPTVYTGELFF	TGTGCCAGCAGCCCGACAGTATACACCGGGGAGCTGTTTTTT
NA	TRBV29-1	TRBJ1-1	TRBD1	15	CSVDGGQVMNTEAFF	TGCAGCGTTGATGGGGGACAGGTCATGAACACTGAAGCTTTCTTT
NA	TRBV6-1	TRBJ1-2	NA	14	CASSNDGIGYGYTF	TGTGCCAGCAGTAATGACGGGATAGGATATGGCTACACCTTC
NA	TRBV4-3	TRBJ2-7	NA	16	CASSQDPGTVSYEQYF	TGCGCCAGCAGCCAAGACCCGGGGACTGTCTCCTACGAGCAGTACTTC
NA	TRBV9	TRBJ2-1	TRBD2	15	CASSPTSGRSNEQFF	TGTGCCAGCAGCCCGACTAGCGGGAGGTCCAATGAGCAGTTCTTC
NA	TRBV30	TRBJ2-1	TRBD1	14	CAWGTGGAPNEQFF	TGTGCCTGGGGGACAGGGGGGGCTCCGAATGAGCAGTTCTTC
once	TRBV6-1	TRBJ2-7	NA	15	CASSEGHGQPYEQYF	TGTGCCAGCAGTGAAGGCCACGGACAGCCCTACGAGCAGTACTTC
NA	TRBV11-1	TRBJ2-3	TRBD1	14	CASTQGQDTDTQYF	TGTGCCAGCACCCAAGGACAGGACACAGATACGCAGTATTTT
NA	TRBV30	TRBJ2-7	NA	11	CAWRAPYEQYF	TGTGCCTGGAGGGCCCCGTACGAGCAGTACTTC
NA	TRBV30	TRBJ2-1	TRBD2	14	CAWTRTSLYNEQFF	TGTGCCTGGACCCGGACTAGTCTCTACAATGAGCAGTTCTTC
NA	TRBV29-1	TRBJ2-1	TRBD2	13	CSDRLAGGSEQFF	TGCAGCGATAGACTAGCGGGGGGTAGTGAGCAGTTCTTC
NA	TRBV15	TRBJ1-3	TRBD1	15	CATSIDRAAGNTIYF	TGTGCCACCAGCATCGACAGGGCCGCCGGAAACACCATATATTTT
NA	TRBV9	TRBJ2-2	TRBD1	15	CASSAQGADTGELFF	TGTGCCAGCAGCGCACAGGGGGCTGACACCGGGGAGCTGTTTTTT
NA	TRBV28	TRBJ2-1	NA	14	CASSFVGLLNEQFF	TGTGCCAGCAGTTTCGTTGGACTCCTCAATGAGCAGTTCTTC
once	TRBV3-1	TRBJ2-3	NA	14	CASSQGRLIDTQYF	TGTGCCAGCAGCCAAGGACGACTTATCGATACGCAGTATTTT
NA	TRBV13	TRBJ1-2	NA	17	CASSPNGEGWGDDGYTF	TGTGCCAGCAGCCCGAACGGCGAGGGGTGGGGGGACGATGGCTACACCTTC
once	TRBV20-1	TRBJ1-5	NA	19	CSARGIGGQRYWSNQPQHF	TGCAGTGCTAGAGGGATCGGAGGACAGCGGTACTGGAGCAATCAGCCCCAGCATTTT
once	TRBV9	TRBJ2-7	TRBD2	15	CASSVASGSGYEQYF	TGTGCCAGCAGCGTAGCCAGCGGGAGTGGTTACGAGCAGTACTTC
NA	TRBV4-1	TRBJ2-6	TRBD2	20	CASSQDRSLAGESGANVLTF	TGCGCCAGCAGCCAAGATAGGTCGCTAGCGGGAGAGTCTGGGGCCAACGTCCTGACTTTC
NA	TRBV4-1	TRBJ2-1	NA	15	CASSQDGTRQNEQFF	TGCGCCAGCAGCCAAGATGGGACTCGGCAAAATGAGCAGTTCTTC
NA	TRBV4-3	TRBJ2-3	NA	14	CASSQAGDTDTQYF	TGCGCCAGCAGCCAAGCGGGAGACACAGATACGCAGTATTTT
NA	TRBV6-1	TRBJ1-2	NA	15	CASSESGRSLYGYTF	TGTGCCAGCAGTGAATCAGGCAGATCCCTGTATGGCTACACCTTC